This is a list of T cell receptor beta chains from one sample in a study of T cell responses to AZD1222 COVID-19 vaccine. Assay used: immunoSEQ multiplex PCR; TCRdb lists only in-frame clones, some missing. The sample has about 85,000 clones; roughly nine tenths are singletons. The sequencing used peripheral blood, collected on day 0 of AZD1222 vaccination. The source of these receptors is an adult in good health. The CDR3 runs from the conserved cysteine through the conserved F or W. The D gene is left open where the match is weak. Some rows have no size entry. The others give once, few or many, or a class for an expanded clone.

abundance: -; j_gene: TRBJ2-7; d_gene: TRBD1; v_gene: TRBV7-2; CDR3nt: TGTGCCAGCAGCTTAACGGGGACAGGGCTTCGCTCCTACGAGCAGTACTTC; CDR3aa: CASSLTGTGLRSYEQYF
abundance: -; j_gene: TRBJ1-2; d_gene: TRBD1; v_gene: TRBV5-4; CDR3nt: TGTGCCAGCAGATGGACAGGGCGGGGTGGCTACACCTTC; CDR3aa: CASRWTGRGGYTF
abundance: -; j_gene: TRBJ1-3; d_gene: -; v_gene: TRBV29-1; CDR3nt: TGCAGCGTTGAAGTCGGGAAGGGTGGAAACACCATATATTTT; CDR3aa: CSVEVGKGGNTIYF
abundance: -; j_gene: TRBJ2-3; d_gene: TRBD2; v_gene: TRBV6-5; CDR3nt: TGTGCCAGCAGGGTCCTAGCGGCTAGCACAGATACGCAGTATTTT; CDR3aa: CASRVLAASTDTQYF
abundance: -; j_gene: TRBJ2-2; d_gene: -; v_gene: TRBV7-9; CDR3nt: TGTGCCAGCAGCTCCCTGAGGGACACCGGGGAGCTGTTTTTT; CDR3aa: CASSSLRDTGELFF
abundance: -; j_gene: TRBJ1-3; d_gene: TRBD1; v_gene: TRBV15; CDR3nt: TGTGCCACCAGCCCCGACAGGGGGCGGAACACCATATATTTT; CDR3aa: CATSPDRGRNTIYF
abundance: -; j_gene: TRBJ2-3; d_gene: TRBD2; v_gene: TRBV2; CDR3nt: TGTGCCAGACAAGAAGCGGGGAACACAGATACGCAGTATTTT; CDR3aa: CARQEAGNTDTQYF
abundance: once; j_gene: TRBJ1-2; d_gene: TRBD1; v_gene: TRBV7-9; CDR3nt: TGTGCCAGCAGCCCACAGGGACGGGACAGTCCATATGGCTACACCTTC; CDR3aa: CASSPQGRDSPYGYTF
abundance: -; j_gene: TRBJ1-5; d_gene: TRBD1; v_gene: TRBV19; CDR3nt: TGTGCCAGTAGTGTCGCCGGGGCCCGCACAGGGGTGAATCAGCCCCAGCATTTT; CDR3aa: CASSVAGARTGVNQPQHF
abundance: -; j_gene: TRBJ1-3; d_gene: -; v_gene: TRBV6-5; CDR3nt: TGTGCCAGCAGTTCCTTGCTAGGGGAAGGAAACACCATATATTTT; CDR3aa: CASSSLLGEGNTIYF
abundance: -; j_gene: TRBJ2-4; d_gene: TRBD2; v_gene: TRBV10-3; CDR3nt: TGTGCCATCAGCGGCGGGGGAGGAAACATTCAGTACTTC; CDR3aa: CAISGGGGNIQYF
abundance: -; j_gene: TRBJ1-1; d_gene: -; v_gene: TRBV29-1; CDR3nt: TGCAGTGGATCCTCCGGCGTCTCGAGGGGTGAAGCTTTCTTT; CDR3aa: CSGSSGVSRGEAFF
abundance: -; j_gene: TRBJ1-1; d_gene: TRBD1; v_gene: TRBV4-2; CDR3nt: TGTGCCAGCAGCCAAGATGGACAGGGGAACACTGAAGCTTTCTTT; CDR3aa: CASSQDGQGNTEAFF
abundance: -; j_gene: TRBJ2-7; d_gene: TRBD2; v_gene: TRBV4-3; CDR3nt: TGCGCCAGCAGCCCTCAATTGCTAGCGGGAGCGTCCTACGAGCAGTACTTC; CDR3aa: CASSPQLLAGASYEQYF
abundance: -; j_gene: TRBJ1-1; d_gene: -; v_gene: TRBV12-3/TRBV12-4; CDR3nt: TGTGCCAGCAGTTTTGGCGGGATCTCGGCTTTCTTT; CDR3aa: CASSFGGISAFF
abundance: -; j_gene: TRBJ2-3; d_gene: TRBD1; v_gene: TRBV28; CDR3nt: TGTGCCAGCAGACAGGGACAGGGAACTGATACGCAGTATTTT; CDR3aa: CASRQGQGTDTQYF
abundance: -; j_gene: TRBJ1-1; d_gene: TRBD1; v_gene: TRBV19; CDR3nt: TGTGCCAGTAGTATCGGGACAGTGAACACTGAAGCTTTCTTT; CDR3aa: CASSIGTVNTEAFF
abundance: -; j_gene: TRBJ2-7; d_gene: -; v_gene: TRBV7-8; CDR3nt: TGTGCCAGCAGCTTTAGCGGACAAAATCCCCACGAGCAGTACTTC; CDR3aa: CASSFSGQNPHEQYF
abundance: -; j_gene: TRBJ1-4; d_gene: -; v_gene: TRBV27; CDR3nt: TGTGCCAGCAGTTTATCGGGGCGGGCTGAAAAACTGTTTTTT; CDR3aa: CASSLSGRAEKLFF
abundance: -; j_gene: TRBJ1-5; d_gene: -; v_gene: TRBV4-1; CDR3nt: TGCGCCAGCAGCCAATTAGACAGTTATAGCAATCAGCCCCAGCATTTT; CDR3aa: CASSQLDSYSNQPQHF
abundance: -; j_gene: TRBJ2-1; d_gene: TRBD1; v_gene: TRBV5-5; CDR3nt: TGTGCCAGCAGCGCCACCGGGACAGCTTACAATGAGCAGTTCTTC; CDR3aa: CASSATGTAYNEQFF
abundance: -; j_gene: TRBJ2-5; d_gene: -; v_gene: TRBV19; CDR3nt: TGTGCCAGTAGTGAGAACAGGGAAAAGACCCAGTACTTC; CDR3aa: CASSENREKTQYF
abundance: -; j_gene: TRBJ2-5; d_gene: -; v_gene: TRBV24-1; CDR3nt: TGTGCCACCAGTGATTTATCGGGGGAGGAGACCCAGTACTTC; CDR3aa: CATSDLSGEETQYF
abundance: -; j_gene: TRBJ1-3; d_gene: -; v_gene: TRBV6-5; CDR3nt: TGTGCCAGCAGTTACTTTTGGGGTTCCGGAAACACCATATATTTT; CDR3aa: CASSYFWGSGNTIYF
abundance: -; j_gene: TRBJ2-5; d_gene: TRBD2; v_gene: TRBV19; CDR3nt: TGTGCCAGTAGTCCCCGGGGGGCGGGGGGCCAAGAGACCCAGTACTTC; CDR3aa: CASSPRGAGGQETQYF
abundance: once; j_gene: TRBJ2-5; d_gene: -; v_gene: TRBV4-2; CDR3nt: TGTGCCAGCAGCCAAGATCTAATGGGCGGGAAGGAGACCCAGTACTTC; CDR3aa: CASSQDLMGGKETQYF
abundance: -; j_gene: TRBJ2-1; d_gene: -; v_gene: TRBV7-8; CDR3nt: TGTGCCAGCAGCCCTCGGTTCAATGAGCAGTTCTTC; CDR3aa: CASSPRFNEQFF
abundance: -; j_gene: TRBJ2-7; d_gene: -; v_gene: TRBV4-3; CDR3nt: TGCGCCAGCAGCCAAGATTGGGGTAGATACGAGCAGTACTTC; CDR3aa: CASSQDWGRYEQYF
abundance: few; j_gene: TRBJ1-1; d_gene: TRBD1; v_gene: TRBV28; CDR3nt: TGTGCCAGCAGTTCCCCGGGACAGGGAAACACTGAAGCTTTCTTT; CDR3aa: CASSSPGQGNTEAFF
abundance: -; j_gene: TRBJ2-3; d_gene: -; v_gene: TRBV7-3; CDR3nt: TGTGCCAGCAGCTTAGGCCCACAGCTAGATACGCAGTATTTT; CDR3aa: CASSLGPQLDTQYF
abundance: -; j_gene: TRBJ2-2; d_gene: -; v_gene: TRBV11-2; CDR3nt: TGTGCCAGCAGCCCCCGGGGGACGGTCGGGGAGCTGTTTTTT; CDR3aa: CASSPRGTVGELFF
abundance: -; j_gene: TRBJ1-5; d_gene: TRBD1; v_gene: TRBV3-1/TRBV3-2; CDR3nt: TGTGCCAGCAGCCAGGGGACAGGGGGAAGCAATCAGCCCCAGCATTTT; CDR3aa: CASSQGTGGSNQPQHF
abundance: -; j_gene: TRBJ2-1; d_gene: TRBD2; v_gene: TRBV9; CDR3nt: TGTGCCAGCACCAGCCGACTAGCGGGGGAAGGGACCTACAATGAGCAGTTCTTC; CDR3aa: CASTSRLAGEGTYNEQFF
abundance: -; j_gene: TRBJ1-2; d_gene: -; v_gene: TRBV6-5; CDR3nt: TGTGCCAGCAGTCTTCTTGGAGGTGGCTACACCTTC; CDR3aa: CASSLLGGGYTF
abundance: -; j_gene: TRBJ1-2; d_gene: TRBD1; v_gene: TRBV6-6; CDR3nt: TGTGCCAGTTCGCGGACAGGGGTTGACTATGGCTACACCTTC; CDR3aa: CASSRTGVDYGYTF
abundance: -; j_gene: TRBJ1-1; d_gene: -; v_gene: TRBV28; CDR3nt: TGTGCCAGCAGCCAAACCAGGGTGTCTGTCACTGAAGCTTTCTTT; CDR3aa: CASSQTRVSVTEAFF
abundance: -; j_gene: TRBJ2-2; d_gene: TRBD2; v_gene: TRBV5-1; CDR3nt: TGCGCCAGCAGCATAGCGGGAACCGGGGAGCTGTTTTTT; CDR3aa: CASSIAGTGELFF
abundance: once; j_gene: TRBJ1-1; d_gene: TRBD1; v_gene: TRBV3-1/TRBV3-2; CDR3nt: TGTGCCAGCAGCCAAGTATACAGGGGGCCCGGGGGCACTGAAGCTTTCTTT; CDR3aa: CASSQVYRGPGGTEAFF
abundance: -; j_gene: TRBJ1-2; d_gene: -; v_gene: TRBV28; CDR3nt: TGTGCCAGCAGTTCCTCGGGCCTTACGAGGAACTACACCTTC; CDR3aa: CASSSSGLTRNYTF
abundance: once; j_gene: TRBJ2-3; d_gene: -; v_gene: TRBV21-1; CDR3nt: TGTGCCAGCAGCAAAGGTGACAGAACAACAGATACGCAGTATTTT; CDR3aa: CASSKGDRTTDTQYF
abundance: -; j_gene: TRBJ1-1; d_gene: -; v_gene: TRBV4-3; CDR3nt: TGCGCCAGCAGCCAAGGGATTATTGGCACTGAAGCTTTCTTT; CDR3aa: CASSQGIIGTEAFF
abundance: -; j_gene: TRBJ2-3; d_gene: TRBD1; v_gene: TRBV5-1; CDR3nt: TGCGCCAGCAGCCCGGGACAGAACACAGATACGCAGTATTTT; CDR3aa: CASSPGQNTDTQYF